This T cell receptor beta chain is from a study of shared clonotypes between healthy human individuals. Libraries were prepared by immunoSEQ multiplex PCR; TCRdb keeps only in-frame clonotypes and omits some of them. Of 550,000 to 750,000 clones in the sample, around 92% were seen once. CD45RO-negative CD8 cells positively selected for CCR7 made up the naive population, which excluded terminally differentiated effector memory CD45RA+ cells. V lost 4 bases to trimming and J lost 5 bases; unmatched junction nucleotides: 12. This CDR3 spans 17 amino acids. Germline CDR1 SGHRS, CDR2 YFSETQ. Sequenced input: naive CD8+ T cells sorted from blood. The origin of this receptor is a man aged 25-40 years in good health. The rearrangement joins TRBV5-1 to TRBJ2-2; the match to TRBD2 covers 9 bases. The CDR3 DNA reads as TGCGCCAGCAGCCCAAGGGTAGCGGGAGTAGGGACCGGGGAGCTGTTTTTT. It codes for CASSPRVAGVGTGELFF.